Below are 28 T cell receptor beta chains sequenced from a single sample in a study of identical twins. TCRdb fed the 5' RACE reads into MiXCR, producing one record per CDR3 protein. The table lists roughly 630,000 distinct CDR3 sequences, 7.1% of them singletons. The same sample was also used in a study of yellow fever vaccine responses in identical twins.

Sequencing used PBMCs. These receptors came from a woman aged 18-29 years in good health.

The sample holds a few counts of this clonotype. This chain links TRBV7-2 with TRBJ2-1, with TRBD2 identical over 9 bases. There are 15 residues in the CDR3. Germline values: CDR1 SGHTA, CDR2 FQGNSA. V lost 2 bases, J lost 6 bases, and 5 bases stayed unmatched. CDR3 sequence: CASSLWAGGPNEQFF. DNA of the CDR3: TGTGCCAGCAGCTTATGGGCGGGGGGGCCCAATGAGCAGTTCTTC.

The chain links TRBV28 to TRBJ1-2, with 8 nucleotides matching TRBD1. CDR3 length: 15 amino acids. Germline V CDR1 and CDR2: MDHEN, SYDVKM. Losses at the gene ends were 4 bases for V and 4 bases for J; bases not matched to a gene: 8. The CDR3 loop reads CASSWTGTGLYGYTF. The CDR3 DNA follows: TGTGCCAGCAGTTGGACCGGGACAGGTCTCTATGGCTACACCTTC.

The rearrangement uses TRBV12-3 or TRBV12-4 and TRBJ1-6; 10 nucleotides line up with TRBD1. Germline trimming cut 5 bases from V and 14 bases from J; bases unmatched to any gene: 6. The CDR3 sequence is 13 residues long. CDR3 loop: CASSPADRGTLHF. The CDR3 nucleotides read TGTGCCAGCAGTCCAGCGGACAGGGGGACCCTCCACTTT.

This clonotype has a count of ten or more. The chain joins TRBV5-1 to TRBJ1-2; 8 positions match TRBD1. The CDR3 length is 14 residues. V gave up 4 bases and J gave up 4 bases; unmatched junction bases: 6. CDR1 and CDR2 from the germline V gene are SGHRS and YFSETQ. CDR3 loop: CASSQGAESYGYTF. In nucleotides, the CDR3 is TGCGCCAGCAGCCAGGGGGCGGAAAGCTATGGCTACACCTTC.

The table lists this clonotype with a few counts. The rearrangement uses TRBV10-1 and TRBJ2-1; 13 bases line up with TRBD2. Losses at the gene ends were 3 bases for V and 7 bases for J; bases not matched to a gene: 3. The CDR3 is 15 residues long. Germline V gene sequence: CDR1 WNHNN, CDR2 SYGVQD (reference sequence). This chain's CDR3 is CASSDPGLAGNEQFF. The CDR3, as DNA: TGCGCCAGCAGTGATCCGGGACTAGCGGGGAATGAGCAGTTCTTC.

This clonotype appeared a few times. This rearrangement joins TRBV6-5 to TRBJ2-3, with TRBD2 matching 8 bases. After removal of 2 bases from V and 6 bases from J, the junction contained 7 bases not matched to a gene. In germline, CDR1 is MNHEY, CDR2 SVGAGI. CDR3 length equals 15 residues. The CDR3 DNA sequence: TGTGCCAGCAGTTACGACCCGGGAGGGAAGGATACGCAGTATTTT. This sequence encodes CASSYDPGGKDTQYF.

This clonotype was seen repeatedly, ten times or more. This chain connects TRBV12-3 or TRBV12-4 to TRBJ1-1; 10 positions match TRBD1. After removal of 3 bases from V and 11 bases from J, the junction contained 12 bases not matched to a gene. The CDR3 contains 15 residues. The CDR3 DNA sequence: TGTGCCAGCAGTTTTGGGACAGGGGAATTTACTAGGGCTTTCTTT. This gives the protein CASSFGTGEFTRAFF.

J is TRBJ2-5 and V is TRBV28, with D uncertain. The CDR3 spans 16 residues. V shed 2 bases and J shed 5 bases, with 18 bases lying between them. Germline CDR1 MDHEN, CDR2 SYDVKM. This CDR3 reads CASSLHAAPDQETQYF. Here the CDR3 DNA reads TGTGCCAGCAGTTTACACGCCGCTCCCGATCAGGAGACCCAGTACTTC. The full variable domain, its missing parts supplied by reference TRBV28 and TRBJ2-5, is DVKVTQSSRYLVKRTGEKVFLECVQDMDHENMFWYRQDPGLGLRLIYFSYDVKMKEKGDIPEGYSVSREKKERFSLILESASTNQTSMYLCASSLHAAPDQETQYFGPGTRLLVL.

The chain carries TRBV9 and TRBJ2-1; the match to TRBD1 covers 7 bases. V shed 4 bases and J 3 bases; nucleotides not matched to a gene: 7. This CDR3 is built from 15 residues. In germline, CDR1 is SGDLS, CDR2 YYNGEE. The CDR3 sequence: CASSPKGAGYNEQFF. The CDR3 DNA reads as TGTGCCAGCAGCCCAAAGGGGGCGGGCTACAATGAGCAGTTCTTC.

The rearrangement joins TRBV18 to TRBJ2-7; tentative D call: TRBD1 (5 bases). With 6 bases removed from V and 1 base from J, the gap between germline ends came to 16 bases. The CDR3 runs to 15 residues. Per the germline V gene, CDR1 is KGHSH and CDR2 is LQKENI. CDR3 sequence: CASSPTSDSSYEQYV. The CDR3 DNA reads TGTGCCAGCTCCCCAACCTCAGACAGTTCCTACGAGCAGTACGTC.

The chain is built from TRBV20-1 and TRBJ1-2, with 7 nucleotides matching TRBD1. From germline, CDR1 is DFQATT and CDR2 SNEGSKA (reference sequence). The ends lost 2 bases at V and 4 bases at J; junction bases unmatched: 7. This CDR3 has 14 residues. This CDR3 is CSARSTGVGYGYTF. The CDR3 nucleotides read TGCAGTGCTAGATCAACAGGGGTAGGCTATGGCTACACCTTC.

This clonotype was found many times. The rearrangement uses TRBV5-1 and TRBJ2-3; no definite D call. Germline V gene data show CDR1 as SGHRS and CDR2 as YFSETQ. Deletions cut 4 bases from V and 2 bases from J, with 17 bases between. There are 16 residues in the CDR3. CDR3 DNA sequence: TGCGCCAGCAGCCCTGGCCAAGGCTCCCCCACAGATACGCAGTATTTT. This codes for CASSPGQGSPTDTQYF.

The DNA for the CDR3 is TGCAGTGTTAGCCCTACAGGGGTCCCCTACAATGAGCAGTTCTTC. Translating it yields CSVSPTGVPYNEQFF. The V gene is TRBV20-1, the J gene TRBJ2-1; 7 bases are shared with TRBD1. From germline, CDR1 is DFQATT and CDR2 SNEGSKA (reference sequence). CDR3 length equals 15 residues. Losses at the gene ends were 7 bases for V and 2 bases for J; bases not matched to a gene: 11.

There are many counts of this clonotype. The chain uses TRBV20-1 and TRBJ2-7; 9 bases line up with TRBD2. The V gene end was trimmed by 3 bases and the J gene end by 4 bases; junction bases not matched to a gene: 7. This CDR3 is built from 14 residues. Per the germline V gene, CDR1 is DFQATT and CDR2 is SNEGSKA (reference sequence). This CDR3 reads CSARGGGGTYEQYV. CDR3 sequence (DNA): TGCAGTGCTAGGGGCGGGGGGGGCACTTACGAGCAGTACGTC.

The chain carries TRBV12-3 or TRBV12-4 and TRBJ1-2; D not certain. Trimming shortened V by 11 bases and J by 2 bases, and 15 bases separated the two germline ends. This CDR3 region has 13 residues. CDR3 sequence reads: CAVSTAINYGYTF. The CDR3, as DNA: TGTGCCGTATCGACTGCAATAAACTATGGCTACACCTTC.

This clonotype has ten or more counts. The J gene is TRBJ2-7, the V gene TRBV10-3; TRBD2 aligns across 7 bases. CDR1 is ENHRY, CDR2 SYGVKD, per germline. This CDR3 has 14 residues. The trim removed 10 bases at V and 3 bases at J, leaving 12 bases unmatched. CDR3 amino acids: CATGAGVADYEQYF. CDR3 DNA sequence: TGTGCCACCGGGGCGGGAGTAGCGGACTACGAGCAGTACTTC.

This clonotype was seen only a few times. The V and J genes are TRBV11-2 and TRBJ2-1; D is uncertain. The CDR3 is made up of 12 amino acids. CDR1 SGHAT and CDR2 FQNNGV come from the germline V gene. V was clipped by 7 bases and J by 8 bases, with 12 bases between them. In DNA form, the CDR3 reads TGTGCCAGCACCCCTCAGGCCTATGAGCAGTTCTTC. Amino acids: CASTPQAYEQFF.

This clonotype occurred many times. The J gene is TRBJ2-3, the V gene TRBV12-3 or TRBV12-4; 9 bases map to TRBD2. With V trimmed by 1 base and J by 6 bases, 8 bases remained unmatched. CDR3 size: 16 residues. This chain's CDR3 is CASSLVSSGAWDTQYF. The CDR3 DNA reads as TGTGCCAGCAGTTTAGTGTCTAGCGGGGCGTGGGATACGCAGTATTTT.

This clonotype was picked up many times. The chain uses TRBV12-3 or TRBV12-4 and TRBJ1-5; 11 bases are a match to TRBD1. This CDR3 is 14 amino acids long. Losses at the gene ends were 9 bases for V and 8 bases for J; bases not matched to a gene: 9. The CDR3 here is CASTRTGGREPQHF. The CDR3 coding sequence is TGTGCCAGTACCAGGACAGGGGGCAGGGAGCCCCAGCATTTT.

There are a few counts of this clonotype. This chain connects TRBV2 to TRBJ2-7; D not certain. There are 15 residues in the CDR3. V gave up 1 base and J gave up 3 bases, with 13 bases separating them. Germline lookup yields CDR1 SNHLY and CDR2 FYNNEI. CDR3 in amino acids: CASSEGGKRSYEQYV. The CDR3 coding sequence is TGTGCCAGCAGTGAAGGTGGAAAGAGGAGCTACGAGCAGTACGTC.

This clonotype was observed many times. V gene TRBV15 combines with J gene TRBJ2-3, with 7 bases matching TRBD2. The germline CDR1 and CDR2 sequences are LNHNV and YYDKDF (reference sequence). Trimming cost V 1 base and J 8 bases; bases outside gene matches: 9. The CDR3 consists of 15 residues. CDR3 nucleotide sequence: TGTGCCACCAGCAGAGTGGGAGGGGTGGAAACTACGCAGTATTTT. It codes for CATSRVGGVETTQYF.

A few counts support this clonotype. The chain joins TRBV9 to TRBJ2-3; D is possibly TRBD2 (5 bases). Trimming shortened V by 0 bases and J by 1 base, and 9 bases separated the two germline ends. The CDR3 spans 15 residues. CDR1 and CDR2 (germline): SGDLS, YYNGEE. CDR3 DNA: TGTGCCAGCAGCGTAGTCCCAGCGGGCACAGATACGCAGTATTTT. Protein product: CASSVVPAGTDTQYF.

This clonotype has more than one count but fewer than ten. The chain employs TRBV27 and TRBJ2-3, with a possible D match to TRBD1 (5 bases). Per the germline V gene, CDR1 is MNHEY and CDR2 is SMNVEV (reference sequence). Trimming cost V 4 bases and J 2 bases, with 10 bases left between them. CDR3 size: 14 residues. The CDR3: CASSSDRYTDTQYF. The CDR3 nucleotides read TGTGCCAGCAGTTCCGACAGATACACAGATACGCAGTATTTT.

The chain carries TRBV27 and TRBJ1-4, with D perhaps matching TRBD1 (5 bases). The V end lost 2 bases, the J end lost 10 bases, and 20 bases lay between the germline ends. Looked up from germline, CDR1 is MNHEY and CDR2 is SMNVEV (reference sequence). The CDR3 has 16 residues. CDR3 loop: CASSLDRGGPPGKLFF. CDR3 DNA sequence: TGTGCCAGCAGTTTAGATCGTGGGGGACCGCCAGGAAAACTGTTTTTT. Full variable domain (remainder filled in from reference TRBV27 and TRBJ1-4): EAQVTQNPRYLITVTGKKLTVTCSQNMNHEYMSWYRQDPGLGLRQIYYSMNVEVTDKGDVPEGYKVSRKEKRNFPLILESPSPNQTSLYFCASSLDRGGPPGKLFFGSGTQLSVL.

This clonotype was seen only a few times. The CDR3 DNA reads as TGTGCCAGCAGCCTGGGCGCACGGGGATTAGGGGATACGCAGTATTTT. Its protein product is CASSLGARGLGDTQYF. The chain carries TRBV5-5 and TRBJ2-3; a possible D gene is TRBD2 (5 bases). The CDR3 runs to 16 residues. Per the germline V gene, CDR1 is SGHKS and CDR2 is YYEKEE (reference sequence). The germline V and J ends were trimmed by 4 bases and 6 bases, with 21 bases remaining between them.

V usage is TRBV20-1 and J usage is TRBJ2-5; D might be TRBD1 (6 bases). V shed 0 bases and J shed 3 bases, with 11 bases lying between them. The CDR3 runs to 14 residues. Germline V gene data show CDR1 as DFQATT and CDR2 as SNEGSKA (reference sequence). The DNA for the CDR3 is TGCAGTGCTAGAGATCCAGGGGTGAAAGAGACCCAGTACTTC. This translates into CSARDPGVKETQYF.

The table lists this clonotype with many counts. The rearrangement joins TRBV7-9 to TRBJ2-3, with unresolved D. The V end lost 4 bases, the J end lost 2 bases, and 4 bases lay between the germline ends. The length of the CDR3 is 12 residues. Germline V gives CDR1 SEHNR, CDR2 FQNEAQ (reference sequence). The CDR3 coding sequence is TGTGCCAGCAGCTCCCTCACAGATACGCAGTATTTT. Translation gives CASSSLTDTQYF.

The chain employs TRBV20-1 and TRBJ2-7, with 8 bases aligning to TRBD2. The CDR3 consists of 15 residues. The V gene end was trimmed by 6 bases and the J gene end by 0 bases; junction bases not matched to a gene: 10. Germline loops: CDR1 DFQATT, CDR2 SNEGSKA (reference sequence). Written as DNA, the CDR3 is TGCAGTGCAAGTACTAGCGGAGGCCTCTCCTACGAGCAGTACTTC. This encodes CSASTSGGLSYEQYF.